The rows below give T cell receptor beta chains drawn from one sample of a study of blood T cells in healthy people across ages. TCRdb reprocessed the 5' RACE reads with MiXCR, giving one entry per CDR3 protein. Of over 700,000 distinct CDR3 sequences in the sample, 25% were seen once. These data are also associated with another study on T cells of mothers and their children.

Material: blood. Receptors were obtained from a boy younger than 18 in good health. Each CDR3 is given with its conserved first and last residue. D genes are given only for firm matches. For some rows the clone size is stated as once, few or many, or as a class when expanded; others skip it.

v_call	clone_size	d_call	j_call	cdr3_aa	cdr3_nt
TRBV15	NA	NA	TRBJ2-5	CATSREMGAQYF	TGTGCCACCAGCAGAGAGATGGGTGCCCAGTACTTC
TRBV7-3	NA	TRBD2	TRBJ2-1	CATGLASGDNEQFF	TGTGCCACCGGGTTGGCTAGCGGGGACAATGAGCAGTTCTTC
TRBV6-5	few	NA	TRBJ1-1	CATTRGTEAFF	TGTGCCACGACGCGAGGCACTGAAGCTTTCTTT
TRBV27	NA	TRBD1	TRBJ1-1	CASSPTGGYKAFF	TGTGCCAGCAGCCCCACAGGGGGATACAAAGCTTTCTTT
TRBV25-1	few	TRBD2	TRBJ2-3	CASSEYRRGEGTDTQYF	TGTGCCAGCAGTGAATACAGGCGGGGGGAGGGCACAGATACGCAGTATTTT
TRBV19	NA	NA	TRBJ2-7	CASSIGSLFSYEQYF	TGTGCCAGTAGTATCGGCAGCCTCTTCTCCTACGAGCAGTACTTC
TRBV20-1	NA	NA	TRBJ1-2	CSASDSYGYTF	TGCAGTGCTTCGGACAGCTATGGCTACACCTTC
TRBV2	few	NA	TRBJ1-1	CASSVVRSEAFF	TGTGCCAGCAGCGTTGTACGTTCTGAAGCTTTCTTT
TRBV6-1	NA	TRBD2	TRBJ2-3	CASSGPGVLAGRSDTQYF	TGTGCCAGCAGTGGCCCCGGGGTACTAGCGGGGCGGTCAGATACGCAGTATTTT
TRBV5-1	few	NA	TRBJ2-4	CASSEGLLAKNIQYF	TGCGCCAGCAGCGAAGGACTCCTAGCCAAAAACATTCAGTACTTC
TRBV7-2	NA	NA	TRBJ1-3	CASSLEHFFGNTIYF	TGTGCCAGCAGCTTAGAGCACTTTTTTGGAAACACCATATATTTT
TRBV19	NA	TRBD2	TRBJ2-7	CASSTWGLAGDEQYF	TGTGCCAGTAGTACATGGGGACTAGCGGGAGACGAGCAGTACTTC